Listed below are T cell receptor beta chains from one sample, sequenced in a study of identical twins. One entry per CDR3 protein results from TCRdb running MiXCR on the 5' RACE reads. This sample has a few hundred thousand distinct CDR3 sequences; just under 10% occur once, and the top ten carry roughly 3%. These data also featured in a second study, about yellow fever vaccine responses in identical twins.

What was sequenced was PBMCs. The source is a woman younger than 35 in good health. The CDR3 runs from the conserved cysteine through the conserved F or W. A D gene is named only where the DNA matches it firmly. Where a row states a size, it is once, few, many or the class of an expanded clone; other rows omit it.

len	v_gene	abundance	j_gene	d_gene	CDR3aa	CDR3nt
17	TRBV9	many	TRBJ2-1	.	CASSHLGGLSSYNEQFF	TGTGCCAGCAGCCACCTGGGGGGATTGAGCTCCTACAATGAGCAGTTCTTC
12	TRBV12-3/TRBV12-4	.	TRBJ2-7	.	CACRGDSYEQYF	TGTGCTTGTAGGGGGGATTCCTACGAGCAGTACTTC
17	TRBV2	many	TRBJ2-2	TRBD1	CASSDNRGNVNTGELFF	TGTGCCAGCAGTGACAACAGGGGGAACGTAAACACCGGGGAGCTGTTTTTT
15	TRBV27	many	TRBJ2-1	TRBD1	CASGYEGTGLNEQFF	TGTGCCAGCGGGTACGAGGGGACAGGTCTTAATGAGCAGTTCTTC
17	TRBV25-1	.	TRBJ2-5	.	CASSEWLGAPHQETQYF	TGTGCCAGCAGTGAATGGTTAGGGGCTCCGCACCAAGAGACCCAGTACTTC
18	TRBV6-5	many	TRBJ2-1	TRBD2	CASSYSLAGGGAYNEQFF	TGTGCCAGCAGTTACTCGCTAGCGGGAGGAGGGGCTTACAATGAGCAGTTCTTC
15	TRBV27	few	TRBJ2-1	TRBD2	CASSLGTSAWDEQFF	TGTGCCAGCAGTTTGGGGACTAGCGCCTGGGATGAGCAGTTCTTC
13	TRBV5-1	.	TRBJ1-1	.	CASTRDMDTEAFF	TGCGCCAGCACCCGGGACATGGACACTGAAGCTTTCTTT
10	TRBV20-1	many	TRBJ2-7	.	CSAREYEQYF	TGCAGTGCTAGGGAATACGAGCAGTACTTC
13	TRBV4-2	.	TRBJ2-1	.	CASSQPWTEEQFF	TGTGCCAGCAGCCAACCCTGGACAGAAGAGCAGTTCTTC
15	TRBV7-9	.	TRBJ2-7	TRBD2	CASSLALRGGHEQYF	TGTGCCAGCAGCTTAGCCTTGCGGGGGGGCCACGAGCAGTACTTC
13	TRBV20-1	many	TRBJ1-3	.	CSALYGSGNTIYF	TGCAGTGCTCTATACGGATCTGGAAACACCATATATTTT
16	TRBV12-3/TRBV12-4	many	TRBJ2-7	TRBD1	CASSFAPGQSWMEQYF	TGTGCCAGCAGTTTCGCCCCGGGACAGAGCTGGATGGAGCAGTACTTC
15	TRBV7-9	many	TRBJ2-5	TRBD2	CASSLATGLSETQYF	TGTGCCAGCAGCTTAGCGACGGGACTAAGCGAGACCCAGTACTTC
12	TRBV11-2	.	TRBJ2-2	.	CASSYRSGELFF	TGTGCCAGCAGTTACAGGTCCGGGGAGCTGTTTTTT
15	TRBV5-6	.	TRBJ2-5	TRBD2	CASSSGGRGGETQYF	TGTGCCAGCAGCTCTGGCGGGAGAGGCGGAGAGACCCAGTACTTC
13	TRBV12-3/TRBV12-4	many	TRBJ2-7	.	CASSTSSYYEQYF	TGTGCCAGCAGTACTAGTAGTTACTACGAGCAGTACTTC
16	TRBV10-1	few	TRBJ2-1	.	CASSESRASLDNEQFF	TGCGCCAGCAGTGAGTCGAGGGCGTCCCTAGACAATGAGCAGTTCTTC
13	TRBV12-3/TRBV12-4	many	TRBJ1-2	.	CASRPGDAGGYTF	TGTGCCAGCAGACCGGGGGATGCAGGAGGCTACACCTTC
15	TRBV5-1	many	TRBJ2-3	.	CASSLPRGSTDTQYF	TGCGCCAGCAGCCTACCCCGGGGGAGCACAGATACGCAGTATTTT
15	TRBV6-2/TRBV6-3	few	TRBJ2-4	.	CASHGPRATKNIQYF	TGTGCCAGCCACGGTCCGCGGGCCACCAAAAACATTCAGTACTTC